The 19 T cell receptor beta chains given below trace back to one sample, sequenced in a study of T cell responses to AZD1222 COVID-19 vaccine. Here immunoSEQ multiplex PCR was the method, and the copy in TCRdb shows in-frame clones only, minus some. The sample shows 100,000 to 150,000 clones, about 90% of them seen only once. The starting material was peripheral blood, obtained on day 0 of MenACWY control vaccination. These TCRs come from an adult in good health.

The J gene is TRBJ1-2, the V gene TRBV5-1; 10 bases match TRBD1. CDR1 and CDR2 from the germline V gene are SGHRS and YFSETQ. The V segment lost 5 bases and the J segment 6 bases; nucleotides outside the gene matches: 22. The CDR3 is 19 amino acids. The CDR3 DNA reads TGCGCCAGCAGGCGATCGGCCGGGACAGGGGTTGGAAAAGAGGATGGCTACACCTTC. Amino acids: CASRRSAGTGVGKEDGYTF.

The J gene is TRBJ1-5, the V gene TRBV5-6; D might be TRBD1 (6 bases). Germline V lookup: CDR1 SGHDT, CDR2 YYEEEE. Trimming removed 3 bases at V and 7 bases at J, with 17 bases between. The CDR3 contains 15 residues. This chain's CDR3 is CASSSLNREGQPQHF. In nucleotides, the CDR3 is TGTGCCAGCAGCTCCCTAAACAGGGAGGGGCAGCCCCAGCATTTT.

The rearrangement links TRBV5-4 to TRBJ2-5; TRBD1 is a possible D gene (6 bases). V shed 1 base and J shed 3 bases, with 10 bases lying between them. The CDR3 runs 14 residues. The germline CDR1 and CDR2 sequences are SGHNT and YYREEE (reference sequence). The CDR3 reads CASSLPNREETQYF. The CDR3 region has the DNA TGTGCCAGCAGCTTGCCAAACAGGGAAGAGACCCAGTACTTC.

The genes are TRBV14 and TRBJ2-1, with 8 bases fitting TRBD2. Germline V lookup: CDR1 SGHDN, CDR2 FVKESK. The CDR3 covers 15 residues. With 1 base clipped from V and 6 bases from J, the junction kept 5 bases outside the gene matches. DNA of the CDR3: TGTGCCAGCAGCCAAGGTGCGGGAGGTGGCAATGAGCAGTTCTTC. It specifies CASSQGAGGGNEQFF.

Only a few counts were recorded for this clone. The chain links TRBV21-1 to TRBJ2-7; TRBD1 is the table's D call, not checked against the DNA. TRBV21-1 is deemed a pseudogene. The CDR3 length is 17 residues. CDR3 nucleotide sequence: TGTGCCAGCACCGACACACGTTCGGCCCCCGGTACCTACGAGCAGTACGTC. Its translation: CASTDTRSAPGTYEQYV.

The rearrangement uses TRBV27 and TRBJ1-1, with D unclear. Germline CDR1 and CDR2: MNHEY and SMNVEV (reference sequence). Trimming took off 2 bases at V and 0 bases at J, with 7 bases between the two ends. The CDR3 spans 14 residues. CDR3 coding DNA: TGTGCCAGCAGTTTAAGTGATCTGAACACTGAAGCTTTCTTT. Translating gives CASSLSDLNTEAFF.

The chain carries TRBV28 and TRBJ1-4; D may be TRBD1 (6 bases). Between the trimmed V and J ends, which lost 4 bases and 3 bases, there was a span of 15 bases. The CDR3 contains 16 residues. CDR1 and CDR2 (germline): MDHEN, SYDVKM. This chain's CDR3 is CASSSSPGAANEKLFF. CDR3 coding DNA: TGTGCCAGCAGTTCCTCCCCAGGGGCGGCTAATGAAAAACTGTTTTTT.

The V and J genes are TRBV14 and TRBJ1-4; D unclear. CDR1 is SGHDN and CDR2 is FVKESK in the germline V gene. The CDR3 is made up of 15 amino acids. The V end lost 0 bases, the J end lost 12 bases, and 17 bases lay between the germline ends. The CDR3 DNA sequence: TGTGCCAGCAGCCAAGATAATCCTCTGTTTGTCGAACTGTTTTTT. Translated, it gives CASSQDNPLFVELFF.

The CDR3 DNA is TGTGCCAGCAGCCAATTTAGCGGGAAAGCCTACAATGAGCAGTTCTTC. Residues: CASSQFSGKAYNEQFF. The chain recombines TRBV3-1 (or the pseudogene TRBV3-2) with TRBJ2-1, with 8 bases matching TRBD2. Germline V gene sequence: CDR1 LGHDT, CDR2 YNNKEL (reference sequence). The V and J ends lost 2 bases and 2 bases, in that order; junction bases with no gene match: 5. This CDR3 has 16 amino acids.

The chain uses TRBV27 and TRBJ2-1; a possible D gene is TRBD1 (5 bases). Trimming took off 4 bases at V and 3 bases at J, with 10 bases between the two ends. Germline-derived CDR1 and CDR2 are MNHEY and SMNVEV (reference sequence). The CDR3 spans 14 residues. The CDR3 DNA reads as TGTGCCAGCAGTTCCGGACAATTCTACAATGAGCAGTTCTTC. As protein: CASSSGQFYNEQFF.

In this sample, this clone turned up many times. V and J are TRBV4-1 and TRBJ2-2, with D possibly TRBD1 on 6 matching bases. V was pared by 8 bases and J by 4 bases, with 14 bases between. CDR1 is MGHRA and CDR2 is YSYEKL in the germline V gene. The CDR3 totals 14 residues. The CDR3, as DNA: TGCGCCAGCGGATCTGGGGGCCTCACCGGGGAGCTGTTTTTT. Residues: CASGSGGLTGELFF.

This rearrangement joins TRBV10-3 to TRBJ2-7; possibly TRBD2 for D (5 bases). Germline assignment: CDR1 ENHRY and CDR2 SYGVKD. The CDR3 extends over 12 amino acids. Trimming cost V 2 bases and J 3 bases, with 5 bases left between them. This CDR3 reads CAISEEGYEQYV. The CDR3 nucleotides are TGTGCCATCAGTGAGGAGGGCTACGAGCAGTACGTC.

The J gene is TRBJ2-5, the V gene TRBV11-1, with D possibly being TRBD2 (6 bases). The length of the CDR3 is 14 residues. Germline V gene data show CDR1 as SGHAT and CDR2 as FQDESV (reference sequence). Trimming stripped 3 bases from V and 4 bases from J, with 12 bases between. The CDR3 region has the DNA TGTGCCAGCAGCTTTGCGGGGTCACGAGAGACCCAGTACTTC. Translated: CASSFAGSRETQYF.

This rearrangement joins TRBV6-5 to TRBJ1-6, with 10 bases that match TRBD1. The V gene's germline CDR1 is MNHEY and CDR2 SVGAGI. The CDR3 runs to 14 residues. Trimming cost V 6 bases and J 8 bases; bases outside gene matches: 4. The CDR3 sequence is CASRPGQGYSPLHF. DNA of the CDR3: TGTGCCAGCAGGCCGGGACAGGGGTATTCACCCCTCCACTTT.

The chain has TRBV24-1 and TRBJ2-5, with unresolved D. Trimming stripped 4 bases from V and 1 base from J, with 6 bases between. CDR1 is KGHDR and CDR2 is SFDVKD in the germline V gene. The CDR3 runs to 13 residues. The CDR3 region has the DNA TGTGCCACCAGTGACGGTAGCCAAGAGACCCAGTACTTC. Translating it yields CATSDGSQETQYF.

The rearrangement links TRBV20-1 to TRBJ2-7; D is unresolved. The CDR3 covers 12 residues. The ends were cut back, 5 bases at V and 3 bases at J, with 11 bases in the middle. Germline CDR1 reads DFQATT; CDR2 reads SNEGSKA (reference sequence). CDR3 protein: CSAGERRYEQYF. CDR3 in DNA: TGCAGTGCTGGTGAGAGGCGCTACGAGCAGTACTTC.

The chain combines TRBV28 with TRBJ2-7, with 9 positions matching TRBD1. The V gene's germline CDR1 is MDHEN and CDR2 SYDVKM. Germline trimming cut 7 bases from V and 0 bases from J; bases unmatched to any gene: 4. The CDR3 runs to 14 residues. This chain's CDR3 is CASNTGGNSYEQYF. The CDR3 bases are TGTGCCAGCAACACAGGGGGCAACTCCTACGAGCAGTACTTC.

The rearrangement links TRBV7-9 to TRBJ2-5; D gene uncertain. Germline CDR1 is SEHNR and CDR2 is FQNEAQ (reference sequence). Between the trimmed V and J ends, which lost 1 base and 2 bases, there was a span of 8 bases. The CDR3 spans 14 residues. The CDR3 bases are TGTGCCAGCAGCTTAGTACAGACTCAAGAGACCCAGTACTTC. Amino acid sequence: CASSLVQTQETQYF.

The chain couples TRBV7-9 to TRBJ2-5, with 11 bases fitting TRBD2. J gave up 0 bases and V 1 base, and 7 bases lay outside the gene matches. Per the germline V gene, CDR1 is SEHNR and CDR2 is FQNEAQ (reference sequence). The CDR3 runs to 18 residues. CDR3 in amino acids: CASSLVSSGRTDQETQYF. CDR3 nucleotides: TGTGCCAGCAGCTTAGTATCTAGCGGGAGGACCGACCAAGAGACCCAGTACTTC.